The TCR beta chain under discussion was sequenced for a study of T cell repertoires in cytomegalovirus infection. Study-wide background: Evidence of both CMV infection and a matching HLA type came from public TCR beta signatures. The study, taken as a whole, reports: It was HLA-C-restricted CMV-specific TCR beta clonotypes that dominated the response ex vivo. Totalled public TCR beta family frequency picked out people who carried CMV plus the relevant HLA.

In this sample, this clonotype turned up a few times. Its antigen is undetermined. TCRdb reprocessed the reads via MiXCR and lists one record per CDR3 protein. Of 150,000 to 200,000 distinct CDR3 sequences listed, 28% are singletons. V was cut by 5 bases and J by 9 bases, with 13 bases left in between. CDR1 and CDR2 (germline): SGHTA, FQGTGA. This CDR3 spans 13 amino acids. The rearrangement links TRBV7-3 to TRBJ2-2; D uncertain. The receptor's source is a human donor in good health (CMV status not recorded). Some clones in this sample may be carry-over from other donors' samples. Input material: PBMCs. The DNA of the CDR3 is TGTGCCAGCAGCGAAGACGCAGTGCGGGAGCTGTTTTTT. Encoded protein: CASSEDAVRELFF.